This T cell receptor beta chain was captured by sequencing in a study of shared clonotypes between healthy human individuals. Looking at the study overall: The people who gave samples were a couple of women and a few men aged 18 to 49.

Study outcomes and limitations: Generation of non-shared clonotypes was less probable than generation of clonotypes shared by all four donors.

Produced via immunoSEQ multiplex PCR; TCRdb's table is partial and in-frame only. The repertoire has approximately 810,000 clones, more than 85% of them found once; the top ten carry nearly 25%. Comments on this clone: Its antigen remains unknown.

Naive CD8 isolation took CD45RO-negative cells positively selected for CCR7 and excluded terminally differentiated effector memory CD45RA+ cells. Healthy HIV-negative adults without recent acute infections or vaccinations served as donors. The CDR3 totals 13 residues. Trimming at V came to 9 bases and at J to 3 bases, leaving 3 bases not matched to a gene. Germline V gene sequence: CDR1 LNHDA, CDR2 SQIVND (reference sequence). The rearrangement uses TRBV19 and TRBJ2-3; 10 bases align to TRBD2. This receptor was obtained from a man aged 30-40 years in good health. Sequencing was carried out using naive CD8+ T cells sorted from blood. The CDR3 coding sequence is TGTGCCAGCGGACTAGCGGTAACAGATACGCAGTATTTT. Its protein is CASGLAVTDTQYF.